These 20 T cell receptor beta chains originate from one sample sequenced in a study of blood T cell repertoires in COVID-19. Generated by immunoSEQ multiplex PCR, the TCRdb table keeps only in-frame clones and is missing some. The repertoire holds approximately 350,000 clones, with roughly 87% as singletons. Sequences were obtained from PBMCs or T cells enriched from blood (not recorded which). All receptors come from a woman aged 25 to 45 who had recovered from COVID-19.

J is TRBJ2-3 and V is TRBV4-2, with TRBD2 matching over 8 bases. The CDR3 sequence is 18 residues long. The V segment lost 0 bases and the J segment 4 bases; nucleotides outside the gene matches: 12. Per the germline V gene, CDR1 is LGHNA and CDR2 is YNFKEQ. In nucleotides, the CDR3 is TGTGCCAGCAGCCAAGATATTTCCCCGGGGGGGCCACCAGATACGCAGTATTTT. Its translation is CASSQDISPGGPPDTQYF.

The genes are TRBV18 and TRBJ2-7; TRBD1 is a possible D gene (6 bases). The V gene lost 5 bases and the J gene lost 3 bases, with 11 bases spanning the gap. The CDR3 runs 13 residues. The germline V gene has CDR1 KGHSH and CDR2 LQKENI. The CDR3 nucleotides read TGTGCCAGCTCAGGGGGCCAGAGCTACGAGCAGTACTTC. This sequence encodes CASSGGQSYEQYF.

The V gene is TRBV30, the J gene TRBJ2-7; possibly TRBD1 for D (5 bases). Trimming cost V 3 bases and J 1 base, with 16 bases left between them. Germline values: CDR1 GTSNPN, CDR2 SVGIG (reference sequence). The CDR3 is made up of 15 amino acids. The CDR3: CAWRVGHLLSYEQYF. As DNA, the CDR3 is TGTGCCTGGAGAGTTGGACACCTGCTTTCCTACGAGCAGTACTTC.

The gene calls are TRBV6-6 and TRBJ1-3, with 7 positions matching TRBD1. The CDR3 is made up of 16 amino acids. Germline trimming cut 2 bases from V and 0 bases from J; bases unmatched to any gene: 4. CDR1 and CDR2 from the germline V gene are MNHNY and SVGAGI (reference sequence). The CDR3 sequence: CASSYLGTVSGNTIYF. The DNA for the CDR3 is TGTGCCAGCAGTTACCTAGGGACAGTCTCTGGAAACACCATATATTTT.

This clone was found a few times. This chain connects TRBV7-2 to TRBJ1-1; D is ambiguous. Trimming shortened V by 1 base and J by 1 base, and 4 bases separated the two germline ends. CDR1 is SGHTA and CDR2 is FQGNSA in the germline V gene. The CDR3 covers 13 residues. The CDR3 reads CASSLGANTEAFF. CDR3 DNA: TGTGCCAGCAGCTTAGGGGCGAACACTGAAGCTTTCTTT.

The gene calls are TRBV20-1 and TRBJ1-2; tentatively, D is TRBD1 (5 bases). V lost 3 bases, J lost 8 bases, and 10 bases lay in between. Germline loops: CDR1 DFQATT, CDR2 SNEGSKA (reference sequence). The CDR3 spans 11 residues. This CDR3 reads CSARAGEGYTF. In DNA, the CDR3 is TGCAGTGCTAGGGCGGGGGAAGGCTACACCTTC.

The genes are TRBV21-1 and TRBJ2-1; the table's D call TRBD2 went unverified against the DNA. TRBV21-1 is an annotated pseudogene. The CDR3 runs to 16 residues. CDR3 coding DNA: TGTGCCAGCAGCACCCTAGCGGGACACTCCTACAATGAGCAGTTCTTC. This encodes CASSTLAGHSYNEQFF.

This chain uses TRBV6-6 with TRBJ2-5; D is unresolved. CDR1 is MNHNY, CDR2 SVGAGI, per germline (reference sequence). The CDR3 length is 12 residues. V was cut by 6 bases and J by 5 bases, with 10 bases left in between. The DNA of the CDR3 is TGTGCCAGCAGGAGCGTGTATGAGACCCAGTACTTC. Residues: CASRSVYETQYF.

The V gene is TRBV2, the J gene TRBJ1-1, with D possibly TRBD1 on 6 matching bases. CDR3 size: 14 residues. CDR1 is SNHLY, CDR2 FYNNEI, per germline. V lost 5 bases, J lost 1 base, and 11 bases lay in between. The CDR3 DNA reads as TGTGCCAGCAGTCTCGAAGGGGGGAACACTGAAGCTTTCTTT. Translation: CASSLEGGNTEAFF.

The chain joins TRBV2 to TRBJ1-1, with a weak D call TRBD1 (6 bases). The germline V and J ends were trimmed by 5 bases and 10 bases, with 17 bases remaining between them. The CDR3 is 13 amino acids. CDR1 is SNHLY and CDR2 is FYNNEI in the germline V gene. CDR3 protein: CASSSLYREGAFF. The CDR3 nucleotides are TGTGCCAGCAGTTCCCTTTACAGGGAAGGAGCTTTCTTT.

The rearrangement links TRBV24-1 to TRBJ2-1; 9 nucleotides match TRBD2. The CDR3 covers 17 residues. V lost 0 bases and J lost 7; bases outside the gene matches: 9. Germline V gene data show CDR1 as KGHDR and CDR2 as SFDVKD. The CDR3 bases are TGTGCCACCAGTGATTTGTTTGTGCCTAGCGGGAAGAATGAGCAGTTCTTC. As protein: CATSDLFVPSGKNEQFF.

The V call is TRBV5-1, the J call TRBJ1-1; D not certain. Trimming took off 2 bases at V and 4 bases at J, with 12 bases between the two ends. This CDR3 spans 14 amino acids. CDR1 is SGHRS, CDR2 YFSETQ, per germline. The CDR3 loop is CASSFGVSGTEAFF. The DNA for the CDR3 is TGCGCCAGCAGCTTTGGTGTGTCGGGCACTGAAGCTTTCTTT.

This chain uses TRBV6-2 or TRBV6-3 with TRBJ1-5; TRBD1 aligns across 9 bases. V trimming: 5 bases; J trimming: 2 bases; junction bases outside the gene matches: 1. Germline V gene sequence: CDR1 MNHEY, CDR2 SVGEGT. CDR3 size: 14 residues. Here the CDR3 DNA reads TGTGCCAGCAGTGGGGACAGGGGCAATCAGCCCCAGCATTTT. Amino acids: CASSGDRGNQPQHF.

CDR3 sequence reads: CASSIGPAYEQYF. The CDR3 DNA reads as TGTGCCAGTAGTATTGGGCCGGCCTACGAGCAGTACTTC. The chain uses TRBV19 and TRBJ2-7, with D unclear. The V gene's germline CDR1 is LNHDA and CDR2 SQIVND (reference sequence). Trimming shortened V by 3 bases and J by 2 bases, and 8 bases separated the two germline ends. The CDR3 sequence is 13 residues long.

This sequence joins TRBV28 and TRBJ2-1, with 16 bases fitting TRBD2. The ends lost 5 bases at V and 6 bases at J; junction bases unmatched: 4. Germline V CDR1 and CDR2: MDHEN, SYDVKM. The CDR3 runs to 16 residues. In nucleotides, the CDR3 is TGTGCCAGCAGTCCGGGACTAGCGGGAGGGATCAATGAGCAGTTCTTC. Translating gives CASSPGLAGGINEQFF. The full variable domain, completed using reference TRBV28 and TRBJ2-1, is DVKVTQSSRYLVKRTGEKVFLECVQDMDHENMFWYRQDPGLGLRLIYFSYDVKMKEKGDIPEGYSVSREKKERFSLILESASTNQTSMYLCASSPGLAGGINEQFFGPGTRLTVL.

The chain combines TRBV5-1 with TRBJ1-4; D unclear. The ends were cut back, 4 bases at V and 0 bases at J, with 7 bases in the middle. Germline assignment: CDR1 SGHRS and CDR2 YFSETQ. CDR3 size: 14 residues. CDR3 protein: CASSPEATNEKLFF. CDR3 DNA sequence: TGCGCCAGCAGCCCAGAAGCAACTAATGAAAAACTGTTTTTT.

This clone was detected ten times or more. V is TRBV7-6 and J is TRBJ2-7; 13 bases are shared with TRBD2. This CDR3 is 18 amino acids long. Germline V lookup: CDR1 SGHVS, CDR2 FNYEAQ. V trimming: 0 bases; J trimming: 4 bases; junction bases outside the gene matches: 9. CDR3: CASSLATPGLAGLYEQYF. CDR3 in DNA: TGTGCCAGCAGCTTAGCTACACCGGGACTAGCGGGGTTGTACGAGCAGTACTTC.

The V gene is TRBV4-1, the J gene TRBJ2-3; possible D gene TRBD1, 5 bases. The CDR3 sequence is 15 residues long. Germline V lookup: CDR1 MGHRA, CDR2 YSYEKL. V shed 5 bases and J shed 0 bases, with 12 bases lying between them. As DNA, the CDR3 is TGCGCCAGCAGCGATAACAGGTATAGCACAGATACGCAGTATTTT. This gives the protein CASSDNRYSTDTQYF.

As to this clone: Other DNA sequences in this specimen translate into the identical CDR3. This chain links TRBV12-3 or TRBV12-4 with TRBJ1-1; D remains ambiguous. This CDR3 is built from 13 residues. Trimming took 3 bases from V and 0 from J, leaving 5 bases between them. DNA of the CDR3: TGTGCCAGCAGTTTGAGTGTGAACACTGAAGCTTTCTTT. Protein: CASSLSVNTEAFF.

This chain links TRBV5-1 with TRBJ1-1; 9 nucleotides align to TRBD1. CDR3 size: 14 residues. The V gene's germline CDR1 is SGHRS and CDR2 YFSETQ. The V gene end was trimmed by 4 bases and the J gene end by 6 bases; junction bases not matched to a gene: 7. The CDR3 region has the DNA TGCGCCAGCAGCACCGACTGGACAGGGGCTGAAGCTTTCTTT. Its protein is CASSTDWTGAEAFF.